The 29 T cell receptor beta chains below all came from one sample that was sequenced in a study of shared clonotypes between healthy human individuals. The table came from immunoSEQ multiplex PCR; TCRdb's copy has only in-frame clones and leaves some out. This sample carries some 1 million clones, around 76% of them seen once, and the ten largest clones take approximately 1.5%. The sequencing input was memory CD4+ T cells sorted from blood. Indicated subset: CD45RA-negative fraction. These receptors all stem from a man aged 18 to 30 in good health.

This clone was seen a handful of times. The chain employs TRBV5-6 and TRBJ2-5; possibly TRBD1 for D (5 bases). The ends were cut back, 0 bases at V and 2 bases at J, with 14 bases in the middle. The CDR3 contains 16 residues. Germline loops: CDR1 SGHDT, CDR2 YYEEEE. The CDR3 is CASSLGPRGTQETQYF. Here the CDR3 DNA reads TGTGCCAGCAGCTTGGGTCCTAGGGGTACTCAAGAGACCCAGTACTTC.

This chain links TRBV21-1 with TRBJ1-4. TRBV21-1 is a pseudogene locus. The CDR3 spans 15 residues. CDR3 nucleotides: TGTGCCAGCAGCCCTTCTCGGCCCAGAAGGGAAAAACTGTTTTTT. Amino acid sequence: CASSPSRPRREKLFF.

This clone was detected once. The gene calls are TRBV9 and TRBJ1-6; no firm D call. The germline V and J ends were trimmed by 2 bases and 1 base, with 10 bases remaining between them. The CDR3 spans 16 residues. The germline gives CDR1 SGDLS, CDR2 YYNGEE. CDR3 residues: CASSVGPRSYNSPLHF. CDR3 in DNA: TGTGCCAGCAGCGTTGGCCCCAGATCCTATAATTCACCCCTCCACTTT.

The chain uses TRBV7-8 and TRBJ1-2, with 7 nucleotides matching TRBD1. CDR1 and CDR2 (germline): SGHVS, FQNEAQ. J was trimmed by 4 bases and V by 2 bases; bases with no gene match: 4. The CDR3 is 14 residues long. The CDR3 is CASSLSGGSYGYTF. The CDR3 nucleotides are TGTGCCAGCAGCTTATCAGGGGGAAGCTATGGCTACACCTTC. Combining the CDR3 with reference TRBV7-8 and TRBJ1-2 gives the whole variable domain GAGVSQSPRYKVAKRGQDVALRCDPISGHVSLFWYQQALGQGPEFLTYFQNEAQLDKSGLPSDRFFAERPEGSVSTLKIQRTQQEDSAVYLCASSLSGGSYGYTFGSGTRLTVV.

CDR3: CASSLVGGGSGEQFF. CDR3 in DNA: TGCGCCAGCAGCTTGGTTGGGGGAGGGAGTGGTGAGCAGTTCTTC. This chain joins TRBV5-1 and TRBJ2-1, with TRBD2 matching over 7 bases. Germline V CDR1 and CDR2: SGHRS, YFSETQ. The CDR3 covers 15 residues. J gave up 9 bases and V 0 bases, and 9 bases lay outside the gene matches.

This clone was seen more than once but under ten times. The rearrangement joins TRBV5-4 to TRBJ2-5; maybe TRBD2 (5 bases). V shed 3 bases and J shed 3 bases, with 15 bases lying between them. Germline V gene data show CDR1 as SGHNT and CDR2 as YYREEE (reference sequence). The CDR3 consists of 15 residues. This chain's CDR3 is CASSSRSGGEETQYF. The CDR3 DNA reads TGTGCCAGCAGCTCCCGCAGCGGCGGAGAAGAGACCCAGTACTTC.

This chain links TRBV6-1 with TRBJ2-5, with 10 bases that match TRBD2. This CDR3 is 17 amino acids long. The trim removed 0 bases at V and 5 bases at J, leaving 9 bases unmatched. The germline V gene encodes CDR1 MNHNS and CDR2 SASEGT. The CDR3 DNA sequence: TGTGCCAGCAGTGAAGCGCGTCTAGCGGGAGCATTGGAGACCCAGTACTTC. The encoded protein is CASSEARLAGALETQYF.

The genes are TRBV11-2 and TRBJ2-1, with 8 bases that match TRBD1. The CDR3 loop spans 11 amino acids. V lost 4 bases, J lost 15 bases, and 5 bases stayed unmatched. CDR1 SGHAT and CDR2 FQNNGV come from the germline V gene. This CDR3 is CASSSQGGGFF. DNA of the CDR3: TGTGCCAGCAGCTCACAGGGGGGCGGGTTCTTC.

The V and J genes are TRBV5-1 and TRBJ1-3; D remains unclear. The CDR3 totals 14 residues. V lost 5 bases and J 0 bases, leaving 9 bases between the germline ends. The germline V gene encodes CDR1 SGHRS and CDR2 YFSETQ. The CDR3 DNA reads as TGCGCCAGCAGGCAGGATCCCTCTGGAAACACCATATATTTT. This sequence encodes CASRQDPSGNTIYF.

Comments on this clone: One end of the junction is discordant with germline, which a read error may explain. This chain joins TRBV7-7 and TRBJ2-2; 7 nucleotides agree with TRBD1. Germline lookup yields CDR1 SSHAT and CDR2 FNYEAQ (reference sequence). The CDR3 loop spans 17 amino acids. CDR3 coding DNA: TGTGCTAGCAGCCCCCGCCCCGACAGGGCGGGCACCGGGGAGCTGTTTTTT. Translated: CASSPRPDRAGTGELFF.

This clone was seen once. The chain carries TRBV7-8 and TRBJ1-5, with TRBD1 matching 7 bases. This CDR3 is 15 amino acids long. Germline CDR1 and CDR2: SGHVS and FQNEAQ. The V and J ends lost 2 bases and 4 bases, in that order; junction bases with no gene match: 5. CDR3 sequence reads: CASSLSRDRNQPQHF. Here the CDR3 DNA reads TGTGCCAGCAGCTTATCGCGGGACAGAAATCAGCCCCAGCATTTT.

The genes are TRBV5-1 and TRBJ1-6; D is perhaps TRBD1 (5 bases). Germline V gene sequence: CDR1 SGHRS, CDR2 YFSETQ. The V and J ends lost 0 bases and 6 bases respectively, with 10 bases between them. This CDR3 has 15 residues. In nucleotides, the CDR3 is TGCGCCAGCAGCTTGGTCCGGGGGTCTAATTCACCCCTCCACTTT. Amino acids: CASSLVRGSNSPLHF.

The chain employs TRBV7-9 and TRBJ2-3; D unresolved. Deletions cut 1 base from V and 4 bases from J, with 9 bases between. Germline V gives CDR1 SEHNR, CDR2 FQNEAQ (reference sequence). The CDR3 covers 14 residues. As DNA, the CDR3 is TGTGCCAGCAGCTTAGGGCAGGCTGCAGATACGCAGTATTTT. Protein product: CASSLGQAADTQYF.

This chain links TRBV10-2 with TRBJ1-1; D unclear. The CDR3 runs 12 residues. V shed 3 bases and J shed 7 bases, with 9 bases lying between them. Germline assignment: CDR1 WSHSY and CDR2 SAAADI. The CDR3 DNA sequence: TGCGCCAGCAGTGAAGCGGCGGGTGAAGCTTTCTTT. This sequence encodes CASSEAAGEAFF.

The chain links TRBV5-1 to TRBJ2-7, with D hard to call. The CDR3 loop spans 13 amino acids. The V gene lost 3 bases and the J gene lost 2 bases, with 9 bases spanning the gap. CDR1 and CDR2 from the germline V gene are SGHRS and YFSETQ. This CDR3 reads CASSSAPAYEQYF. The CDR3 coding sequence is TGCGCCAGCAGCTCCGCCCCGGCCTACGAGCAGTACTTC.

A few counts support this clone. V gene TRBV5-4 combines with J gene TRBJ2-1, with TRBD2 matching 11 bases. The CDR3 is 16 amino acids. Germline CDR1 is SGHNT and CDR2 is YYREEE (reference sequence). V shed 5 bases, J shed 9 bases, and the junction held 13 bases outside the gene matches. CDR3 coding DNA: TGTGCCAGCAGTCCTCTAGCGGGAGGTGATGTTAGTGAGCAGTTCTTC. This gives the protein CASSPLAGGDVSEQFF.

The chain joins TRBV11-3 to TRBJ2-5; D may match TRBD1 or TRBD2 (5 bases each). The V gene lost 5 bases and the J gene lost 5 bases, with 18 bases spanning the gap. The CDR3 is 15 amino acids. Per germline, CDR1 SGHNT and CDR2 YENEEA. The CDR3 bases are TGTGCCAGCAGCCGCAGTGGGGGAAGAGTTGAGACCCAGTACTTC. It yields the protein CASSRSGGRVETQYF.

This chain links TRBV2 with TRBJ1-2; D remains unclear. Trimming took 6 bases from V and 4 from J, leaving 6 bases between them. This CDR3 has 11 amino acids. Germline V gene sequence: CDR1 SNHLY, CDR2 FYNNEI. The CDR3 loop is CASRPIYGYTF. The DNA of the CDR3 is TGTGCCAGCAGGCCTATCTATGGCTACACCTTC.

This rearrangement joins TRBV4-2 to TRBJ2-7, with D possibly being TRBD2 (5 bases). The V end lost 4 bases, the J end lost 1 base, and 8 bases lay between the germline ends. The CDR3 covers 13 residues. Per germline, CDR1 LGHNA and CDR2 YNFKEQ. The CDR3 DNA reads TGTGCCAGCAGCCGAGCGGAGTCCTACGAGCAGTACTTC. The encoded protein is CASSRAESYEQYF.

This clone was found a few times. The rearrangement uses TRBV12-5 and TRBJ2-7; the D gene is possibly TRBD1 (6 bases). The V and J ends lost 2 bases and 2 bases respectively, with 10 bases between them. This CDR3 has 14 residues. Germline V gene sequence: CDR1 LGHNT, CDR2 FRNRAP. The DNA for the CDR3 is TGTGCTAGTGGTTTGATGCAGGGGACCTACGAGCAGTACTTC. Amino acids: CASGLMQGTYEQYF.

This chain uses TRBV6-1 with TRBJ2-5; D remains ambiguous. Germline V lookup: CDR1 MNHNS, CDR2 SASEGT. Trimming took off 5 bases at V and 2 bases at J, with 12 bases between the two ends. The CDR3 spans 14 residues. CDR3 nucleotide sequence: TGTGCCAGCAGTCAAAGCCTATTACAAGAGACCCAGTACTTC. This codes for CASSQSLLQETQYF.

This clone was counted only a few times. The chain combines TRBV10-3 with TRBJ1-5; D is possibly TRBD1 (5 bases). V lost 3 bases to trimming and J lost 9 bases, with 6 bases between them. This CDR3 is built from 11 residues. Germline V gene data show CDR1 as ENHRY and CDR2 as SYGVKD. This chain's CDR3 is CAISDQGPQHF. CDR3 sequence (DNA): TGTGCCATCAGTGACCAGGGGCCCCAGCATTTT.

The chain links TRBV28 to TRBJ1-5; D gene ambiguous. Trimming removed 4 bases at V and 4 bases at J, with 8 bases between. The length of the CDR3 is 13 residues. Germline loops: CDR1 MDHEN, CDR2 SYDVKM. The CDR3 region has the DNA TGTGCCAGCAGTTCGGACTGGAATCAGCCCCAGCATTTT. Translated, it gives CASSSDWNQPQHF. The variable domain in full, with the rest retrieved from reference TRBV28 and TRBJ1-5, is DVKVTQSSRYLVKRTGEKVFLECVQDMDHENMFWYRQDPGLGLRLIYFSYDVKMKEKGDIPEGYSVSREKKERFSLILESASTNQTSMYLCASSSDWNQPQHFGDGTRLSIL.

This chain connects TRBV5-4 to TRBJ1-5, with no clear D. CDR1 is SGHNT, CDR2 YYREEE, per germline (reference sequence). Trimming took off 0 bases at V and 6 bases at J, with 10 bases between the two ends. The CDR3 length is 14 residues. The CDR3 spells CASSLGGSSQPQHF. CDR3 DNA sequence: TGTGCCAGCAGCTTGGGAGGGTCAAGTCAGCCCCAGCATTTT. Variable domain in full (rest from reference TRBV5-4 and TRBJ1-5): ETGVTQSPTHLIKTRGQQVTLRCSSQSGHNTVSWYQQALGQGPQFIFQYYREEENGRGNFPPRFSGLQFPNYSSELNVNALELDDSALYLCASSLGGSSQPQHFGDGTRLSIL.

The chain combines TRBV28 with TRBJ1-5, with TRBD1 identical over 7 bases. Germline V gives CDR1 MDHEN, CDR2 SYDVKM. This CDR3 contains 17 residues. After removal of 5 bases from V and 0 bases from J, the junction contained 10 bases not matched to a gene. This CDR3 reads CASSPLGQDYSNQPQHF. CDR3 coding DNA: TGTGCCAGCAGTCCCCTAGGACAGGATTATAGCAATCAGCCCCAGCATTTT. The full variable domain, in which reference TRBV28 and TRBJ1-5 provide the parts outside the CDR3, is DVKVTQSSRYLVKRTGEKVFLECVQDMDHENMFWYRQDPGLGLRLIYFSYDVKMKEKGDIPEGYSVSREKKERFSLILESASTNQTSMYLCASSPLGQDYSNQPQHFGDGTRLSIL.

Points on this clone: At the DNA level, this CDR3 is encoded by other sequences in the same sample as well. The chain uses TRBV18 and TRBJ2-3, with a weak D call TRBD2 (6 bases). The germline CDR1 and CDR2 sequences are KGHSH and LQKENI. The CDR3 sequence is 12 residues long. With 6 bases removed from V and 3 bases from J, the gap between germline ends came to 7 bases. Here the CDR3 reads CASSGGTDTQYF. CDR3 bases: TGTGCCAGCTCGGGGGGAACAGATACGCAGTATTTT.

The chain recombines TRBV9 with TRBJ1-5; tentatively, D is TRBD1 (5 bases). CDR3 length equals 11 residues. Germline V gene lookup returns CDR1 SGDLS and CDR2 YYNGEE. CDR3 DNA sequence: TGTGGGGGGATGTTCTATCAGCCCCAGCATTTT. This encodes CGGMFYQPQHF.

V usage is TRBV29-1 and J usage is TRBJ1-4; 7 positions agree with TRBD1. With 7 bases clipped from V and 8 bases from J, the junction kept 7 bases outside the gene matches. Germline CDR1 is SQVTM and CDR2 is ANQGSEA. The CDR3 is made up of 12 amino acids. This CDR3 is CSAKKTGEKLFF. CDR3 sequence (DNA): TGCAGCGCCAAAAAGACAGGGGAAAAACTGTTTTTT.

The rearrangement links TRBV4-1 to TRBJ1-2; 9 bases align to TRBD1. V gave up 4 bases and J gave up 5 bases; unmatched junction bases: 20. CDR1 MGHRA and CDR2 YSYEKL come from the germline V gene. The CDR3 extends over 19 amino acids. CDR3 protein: CASSLAGTGRRTRNYGYTF. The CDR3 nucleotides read TGCGCCAGCAGCCTAGCCGGGACAGGGAGAAGGACAAGGAATTATGGCTACACCTTC.